The next 8 T cell receptor beta chains were all read from a single sample in a study of control samples from healthy donors and cancer patients. Method: immunoSEQ multiplex PCR; TCRdb's copy keeps in-frame clones and lacks some. The profile shows tens of thousands of clones, 85% to 90% of them singletons. The sequenced material came from PBMCs. The receptors were gathered from a woman aged 55-70 years with head and neck cancer.

This sequence joins TRBV5-6 and TRBJ2-1, with 9 bases matching TRBD1. Trimming cost V 2 bases and J 2 bases; bases outside gene matches: 2. Germline values: CDR1 SGHDT, CDR2 YYEEEE. This CDR3 has 15 residues. CDR3 bases: TGTGCCAGCAGCTTTGGGGACAGGGCCTACAATGAGCAGTTCTTC. Amino acid sequence: CASSFGDRAYNEQFF.

The V gene is TRBV10-3, the J gene TRBJ1-3; D not certain. The CDR3 has 14 amino acids. Trimming took 6 bases from V and 2 from J, leaving 11 bases between them. Germline-derived CDR1 and CDR2 are ENHRY and SYGVKD. This CDR3 reads CAIRSDVTGNTIYF. The CDR3 DNA reads as TGTGCCATCAGGTCCGACGTTACTGGAAACACCATATATTTT.

The V call is TRBV9, the J call TRBJ1-1; the match to TRBD1 covers 8 bases. The length of the CDR3 is 16 residues. J lost 4 bases, V lost 0 bases, and 8 bases had no gene match. Germline V gene data show CDR1 as SGDLS and CDR2 as YYNGEE. CDR3 sequence reads: CASSVAPAGGGTEAFF. The CDR3 bases are TGTGCCAGCAGCGTAGCTCCGGCAGGGGGCGGCACTGAAGCTTTCTTT.

This sequence joins TRBV28 and TRBJ1-1; no firm D call. The CDR3 has 13 residues. From germline, CDR1 is MDHEN and CDR2 SYDVKM. V was trimmed by 1 base and J by 1 base, leaving 4 bases between them. The CDR3 DNA follows: TGTGCCAGCAGTTTATCCCAGAACACTGAAGCTTTCTTT. This translates into CASSLSQNTEAFF.

The CDR3 here is CSVEVGVQETQYF. CDR3 DNA: TGCAGCGTTGAAGTAGGTGTCCAAGAGACCCAGTACTTC. The chain couples TRBV29-1 to TRBJ2-5; D is undetermined. The CDR3 is made up of 13 amino acids. V was cut by 1 base and J by 1 base, with 7 bases left in between. CDR1 is SQVTM and CDR2 is ANQGSEA in the germline V gene.

This chain links TRBV19 with TRBJ2-7; tentative D call: TRBD1 (6 bases). This CDR3 is built from 15 residues. Trimming removed 6 bases from V and 0 bases from J, with 15 bases in between. CDR1 is LNHDA, CDR2 SQIVND, per germline (reference sequence). CDR3 loop: CASSPRQVSSYEQYF. The CDR3 nucleotides read TGTGCCAGTAGCCCTAGACAGGTGAGCTCCTACGAGCAGTACTTC.

The rearrangement joins TRBV7-3 to TRBJ2-1; D is unclear. V was clipped by 1 base and J by 10 bases, with 14 bases between them. There are 14 residues in the CDR3. The V gene's germline CDR1 is SGHTA and CDR2 FQGTGA. This CDR3 reads CASSLRATSLEQFF. The DNA of the CDR3 is TGTGCCAGCAGCTTAAGAGCCACCTCCCTCGAGCAGTTCTTC.

The chain has TRBV5-4 and TRBJ2-7; no definite D call. This CDR3 is built from 12 residues. Trimming pared 4 bases from V and 6 bases from J, leaving 11 bases between. The germline V gene encodes CDR1 SGHNT and CDR2 YYREEE (reference sequence). The CDR3: CASSNQKGEQYF. CDR3 DNA sequence: TGTGCCAGCAGCAACCAGAAGGGCGAGCAGTACTTC.